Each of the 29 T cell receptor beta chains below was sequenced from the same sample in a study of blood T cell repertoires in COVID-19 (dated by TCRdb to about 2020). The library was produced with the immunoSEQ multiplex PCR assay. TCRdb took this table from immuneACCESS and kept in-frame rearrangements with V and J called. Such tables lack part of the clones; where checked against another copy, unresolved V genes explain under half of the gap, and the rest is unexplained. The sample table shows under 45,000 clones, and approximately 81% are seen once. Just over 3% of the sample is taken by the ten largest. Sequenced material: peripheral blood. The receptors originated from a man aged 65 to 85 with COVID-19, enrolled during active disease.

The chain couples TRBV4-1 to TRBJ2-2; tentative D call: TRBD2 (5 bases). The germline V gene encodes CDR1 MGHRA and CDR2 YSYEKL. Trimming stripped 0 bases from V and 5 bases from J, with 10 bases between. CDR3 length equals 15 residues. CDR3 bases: TGCGCCAGCAGCCAAGATCGTGGGAGTACCGGGGAGCTGTTTTTT. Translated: CASSQDRGSTGELFF.

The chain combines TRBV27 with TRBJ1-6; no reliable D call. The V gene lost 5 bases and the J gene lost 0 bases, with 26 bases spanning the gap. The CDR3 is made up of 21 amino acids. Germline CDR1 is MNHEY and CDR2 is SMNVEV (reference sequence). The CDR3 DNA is TGTGCCAGCAGTCAAGATGGGTTCTTTGTGGGCCTATCCTCCTATAATTCACCCCTCCACTTT. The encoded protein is CASSQDGFFVGLSSYNSPLHF.

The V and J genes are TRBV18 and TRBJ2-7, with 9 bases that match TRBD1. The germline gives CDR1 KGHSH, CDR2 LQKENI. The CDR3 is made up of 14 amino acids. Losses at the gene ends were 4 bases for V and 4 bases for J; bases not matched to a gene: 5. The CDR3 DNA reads TGTGCCAGCTCACTCCGACAGGGGGAATACGAGCAGTACTTC. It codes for CASSLRQGEYEQYF.

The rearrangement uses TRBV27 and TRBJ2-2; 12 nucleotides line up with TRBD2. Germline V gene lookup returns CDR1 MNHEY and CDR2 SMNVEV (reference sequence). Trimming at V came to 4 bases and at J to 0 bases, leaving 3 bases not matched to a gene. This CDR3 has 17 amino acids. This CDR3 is CASSSGLAGPNTGELFF. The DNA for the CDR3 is TGTGCCAGCAGTTCCGGACTAGCGGGACCGAACACCGGGGAGCTGTTTTTT.

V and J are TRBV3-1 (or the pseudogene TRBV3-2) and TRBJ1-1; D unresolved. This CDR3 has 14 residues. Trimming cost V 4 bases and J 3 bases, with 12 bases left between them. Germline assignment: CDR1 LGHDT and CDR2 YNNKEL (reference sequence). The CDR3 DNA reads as TGTGCCAGCAGCCTCCAAGGAGGGTACACTGAAGCTTTCTTT. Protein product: CASSLQGGYTEAFF.

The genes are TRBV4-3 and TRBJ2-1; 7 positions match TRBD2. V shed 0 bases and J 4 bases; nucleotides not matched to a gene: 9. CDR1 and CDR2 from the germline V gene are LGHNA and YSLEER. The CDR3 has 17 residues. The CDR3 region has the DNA TGCGCCAGCAGCCAAGATACCAGCGGAGCGGGGTACAATGAGCAGTTCTTC. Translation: CASSQDTSGAGYNEQFF.

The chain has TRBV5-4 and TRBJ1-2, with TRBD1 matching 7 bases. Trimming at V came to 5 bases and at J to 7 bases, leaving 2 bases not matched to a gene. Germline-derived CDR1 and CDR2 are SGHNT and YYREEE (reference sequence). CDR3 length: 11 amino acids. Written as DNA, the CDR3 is TGTGCCAGCAGTTCAGGGGGTGGCTACACCTTC. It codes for CASSSGGGYTF.

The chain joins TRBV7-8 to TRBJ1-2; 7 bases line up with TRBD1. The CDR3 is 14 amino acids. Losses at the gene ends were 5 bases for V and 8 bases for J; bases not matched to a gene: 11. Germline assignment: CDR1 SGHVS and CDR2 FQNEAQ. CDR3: CASSPRTGPWGYTF. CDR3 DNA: TGTGCCAGCAGCCCCCGGACAGGCCCCTGGGGCTACACCTTC.

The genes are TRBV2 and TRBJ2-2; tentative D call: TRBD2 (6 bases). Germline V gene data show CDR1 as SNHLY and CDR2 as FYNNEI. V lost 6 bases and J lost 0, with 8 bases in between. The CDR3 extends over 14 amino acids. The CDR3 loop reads CASRGTANTGELFF. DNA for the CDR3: TGTGCCAGCAGGGGGACTGCGAACACCGGGGAGCTGTTTTTT. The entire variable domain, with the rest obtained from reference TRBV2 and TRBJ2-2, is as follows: EPEVTQTPSHQVTQMGQEVILRCVPISNHLYFYWYRQILGQKVEFLVSFYNNEISEKSEIFDDQFSVERPDGSNFTLKIRSTKLEDSAMYFCASRGTANTGELFFGEGSRLTVL.

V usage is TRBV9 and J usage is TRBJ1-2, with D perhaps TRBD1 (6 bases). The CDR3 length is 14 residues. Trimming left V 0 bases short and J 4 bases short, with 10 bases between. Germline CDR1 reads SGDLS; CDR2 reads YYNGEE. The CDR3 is CASSVDPGAYGYTF. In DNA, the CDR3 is TGTGCCAGCAGCGTAGACCCAGGGGCCTATGGCTACACCTTC.

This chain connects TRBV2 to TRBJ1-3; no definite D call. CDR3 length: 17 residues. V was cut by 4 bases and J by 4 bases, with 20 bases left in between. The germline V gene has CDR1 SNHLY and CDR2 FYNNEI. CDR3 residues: CASSAPSAARKGNTIYF. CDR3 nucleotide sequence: TGTGCCAGCAGTGCCCCCTCTGCCGCTAGGAAGGGAAACACCATATATTTT.

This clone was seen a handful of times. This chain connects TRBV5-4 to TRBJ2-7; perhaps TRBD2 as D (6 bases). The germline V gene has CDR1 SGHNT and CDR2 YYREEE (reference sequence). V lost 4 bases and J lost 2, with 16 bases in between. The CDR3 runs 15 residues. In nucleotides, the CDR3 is TGTGCCAGCAGCGGAGGGAGCGGTCAAGCCTACGAGCAGTACTTC. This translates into CASSGGSGQAYEQYF.

CDR3 sequence reads: CASMGTGITEAFF. The CDR3 DNA sequence: TGCGCCAGCATGGGGACAGGGATCACTGAAGCTTTCTTT. V gene TRBV4-1 combines with J gene TRBJ1-1; TRBD1 agrees at 9 bases. J lost 4 bases, V lost 7 bases, and 4 bases had no gene match. The CDR3 is 13 residues long. Germline V lookup: CDR1 MGHRA, CDR2 YSYEKL.

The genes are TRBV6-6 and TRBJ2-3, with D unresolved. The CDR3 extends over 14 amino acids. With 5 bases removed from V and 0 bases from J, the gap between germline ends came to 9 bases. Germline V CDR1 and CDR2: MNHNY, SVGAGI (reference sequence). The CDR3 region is CASSGRQSTDTQYF. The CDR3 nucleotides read TGTGCCAGCAGTGGCCGACAAAGCACAGATACGCAGTATTTT.

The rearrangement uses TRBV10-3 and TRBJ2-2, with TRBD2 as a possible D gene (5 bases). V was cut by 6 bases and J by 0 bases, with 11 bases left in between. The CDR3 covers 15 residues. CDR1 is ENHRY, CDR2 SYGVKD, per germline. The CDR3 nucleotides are TGTGCCATCAGGGCGGGCGGCACGAACACCGGGGAGCTGTTTTTT. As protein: CAIRAGGTNTGELFF.

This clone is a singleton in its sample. The CDR3 is CASSWTGVNQPQHF. The CDR3 DNA sequence: TGTGCCAGCAGTTGGACAGGGGTCAATCAGCCCCAGCATTTT. V is TRBV28 and J is TRBJ1-5, with TRBD1 matching 9 bases. Trimming cost V 4 bases and J 3 bases; bases outside gene matches: 1. CDR3 length: 14 residues. Germline V lookup: CDR1 MDHEN, CDR2 SYDVKM.

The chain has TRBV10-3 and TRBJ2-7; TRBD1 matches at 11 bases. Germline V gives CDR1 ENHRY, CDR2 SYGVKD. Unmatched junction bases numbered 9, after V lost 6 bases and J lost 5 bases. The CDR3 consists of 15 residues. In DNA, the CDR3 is TGTGCCATCAGCCCCCCGGGACAGGGGGAGAACGAGCAGTACTTC. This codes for CAISPPGQGENEQYF.

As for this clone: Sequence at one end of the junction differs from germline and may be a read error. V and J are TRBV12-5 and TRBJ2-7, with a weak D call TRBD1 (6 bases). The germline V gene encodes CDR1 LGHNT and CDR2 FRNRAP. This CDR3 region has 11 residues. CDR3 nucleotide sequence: TGCCCGATACAGGGTACCTACGAGCAGTACTTC. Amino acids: CPIQGTYEQYF.

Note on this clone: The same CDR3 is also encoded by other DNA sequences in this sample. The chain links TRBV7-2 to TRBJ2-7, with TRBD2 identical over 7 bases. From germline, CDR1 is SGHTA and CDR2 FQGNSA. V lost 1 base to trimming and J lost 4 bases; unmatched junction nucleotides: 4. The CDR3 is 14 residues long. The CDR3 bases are TGTGCCAGCAGCTTAGTCGCGGGAGTTTACGAGCAGTACTTC. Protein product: CASSLVAGVYEQYF.

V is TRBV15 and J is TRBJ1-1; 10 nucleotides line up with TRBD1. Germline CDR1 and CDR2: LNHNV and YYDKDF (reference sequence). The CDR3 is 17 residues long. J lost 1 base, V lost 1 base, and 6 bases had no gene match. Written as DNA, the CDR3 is TGTGCCACCAGCAGAGGAACCGGGACAGGGGAGAACACTGAAGCTTTCTTT. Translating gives CATSRGTGTGENTEAFF.

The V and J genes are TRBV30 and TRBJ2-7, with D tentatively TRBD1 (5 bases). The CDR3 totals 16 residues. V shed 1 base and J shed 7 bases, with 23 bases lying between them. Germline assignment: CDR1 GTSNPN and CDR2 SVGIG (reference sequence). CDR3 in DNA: TGTGCCTGGAGTGAACAATGGGGCGTAGACCTTCGGGAGCAGTACTTC. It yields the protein CAWSEQWGVDLREQYF.

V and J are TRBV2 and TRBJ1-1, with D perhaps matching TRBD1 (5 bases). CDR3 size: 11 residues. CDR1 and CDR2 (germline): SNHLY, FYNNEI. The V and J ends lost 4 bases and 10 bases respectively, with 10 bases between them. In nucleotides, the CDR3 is TGTGCCAGCAGTGTTGGGGGAGGAGCTTTCTTT. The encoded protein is CASSVGGGAFF.

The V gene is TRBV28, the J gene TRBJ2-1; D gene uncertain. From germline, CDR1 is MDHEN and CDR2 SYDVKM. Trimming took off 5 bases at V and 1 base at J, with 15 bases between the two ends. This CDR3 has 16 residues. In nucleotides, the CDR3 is TGTGCCAGCAGTAGCTATAGCTCTTGGTCCTACAATGAGCAGTTCTTC. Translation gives CASSSYSSWSYNEQFF.

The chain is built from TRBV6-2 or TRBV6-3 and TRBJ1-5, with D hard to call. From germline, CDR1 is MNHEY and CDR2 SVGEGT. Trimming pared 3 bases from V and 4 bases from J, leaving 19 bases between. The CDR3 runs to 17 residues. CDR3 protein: CASSYNIAVSTNQPQHF. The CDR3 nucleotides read TGTGCCAGCAGTTATAACATTGCGGTCAGTACGAATCAGCCCCAGCATTTT.

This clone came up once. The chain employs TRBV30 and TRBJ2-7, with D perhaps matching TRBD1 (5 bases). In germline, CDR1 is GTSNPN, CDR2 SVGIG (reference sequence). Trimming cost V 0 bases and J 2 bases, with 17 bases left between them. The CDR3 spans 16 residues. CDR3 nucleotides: TGTGCCTGGAGTGTAGTCAGGTGGGGCGGAGCCTACGAGCAGTACTTC. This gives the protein CAWSVVRWGGAYEQYF.

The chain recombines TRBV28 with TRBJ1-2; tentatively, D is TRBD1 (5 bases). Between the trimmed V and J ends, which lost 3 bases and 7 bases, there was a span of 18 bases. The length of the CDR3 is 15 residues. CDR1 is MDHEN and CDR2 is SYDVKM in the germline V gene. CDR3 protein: CASSFLAGSMGGYTF. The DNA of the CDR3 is TGTGCCAGCAGTTTTCTGGCAGGGTCTATGGGTGGCTACACCTTC.

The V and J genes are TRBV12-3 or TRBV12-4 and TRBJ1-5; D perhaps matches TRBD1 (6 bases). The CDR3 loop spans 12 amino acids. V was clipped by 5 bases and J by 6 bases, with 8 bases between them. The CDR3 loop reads CASSPGAQPQHF. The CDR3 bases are TGTGCCAGCAGTCCAGGGGCTCAGCCCCAGCATTTT.

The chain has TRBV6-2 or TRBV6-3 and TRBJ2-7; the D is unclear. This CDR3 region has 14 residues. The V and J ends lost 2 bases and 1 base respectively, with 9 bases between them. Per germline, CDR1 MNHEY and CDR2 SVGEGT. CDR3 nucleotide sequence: TGTGCCAGCAGTTACCTTGCACTGTCCTACGAGCAGTACTTC. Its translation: CASSYLALSYEQYF.

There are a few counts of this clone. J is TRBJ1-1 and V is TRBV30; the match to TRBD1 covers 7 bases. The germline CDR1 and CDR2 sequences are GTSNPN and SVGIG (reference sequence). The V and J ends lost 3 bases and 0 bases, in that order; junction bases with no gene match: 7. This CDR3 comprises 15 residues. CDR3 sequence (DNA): TGTGCCTGGAGCCCGACAGGGACCATGAACACTGAAGCTTTCTTT. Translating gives CAWSPTGTMNTEAFF.